The clone carrying this TCR beta chain was observed a few times. Its antigen remains unidentified. Extraction of total RNA produced a minimum of 5 micrograms from each sample. The source of the sample is a study of blood T cells in healthy people across ages. Findings of the study overall: Expanded clonotype shifts may have been confounded, as the donors had an unknown CMV status.

The length of the CDR3 is 15 residues. Trimming took off 2 bases at V and 2 bases at J, with 14 bases between the two ends. Germline lookup yields CDR1 SQVTM and CDR2 ANQGSEA. Next came a second PCR, run for about 7 to 12 cycles, which used a sample-barcoded 5' primer along with a J-beta primer mix. Every single cDNA molecule received a tag from a template-switch adaptor with 12 random nucleotides. Each CDR3 protein is one row after TCRdb ran MiXCR on the 5' RACE reads. The data contain 900,000 to 950,000 distinct CDR3 sequences, 25% to 35% of them seen just once; the ten biggest clones take up roughly 10%. These records were also assigned to another study, of T cells of mothers and their children.

The chain links TRBV29-1 to TRBJ2-3; D assignment may be TRBD1 or TRBD2 (5 bases each). This receptor was obtained from a woman in her forties in good health. Sequences were obtained from blood. The CDR3 nucleotides read TGCAGCGTTGAACCCGGGACCATTTCCACAGATACGCAGTATTTT. This gives the protein CSVEPGTISTDTQYF.